Below, 5 T cell receptor beta chains from the same sample are listed, as sequenced in a study of spatial heterogeneity in lung cancer (dated by TCRdb to about 2019). The time point label of this sample denotes: sample taken at primary tumor resection. Without any cell sorting, TCR sequencing was performed on whole RNA extracted either from tumor and nontumor lung tissue or from cryopreserved PBMC samples. Receptor amplification or capture employed 5' RACE. Sequencing instrument: NextSeq 500. TCRdb ran its own pipeline on the public reads, namely fastp trimming at Q25 and MiXCR clone calling, and kept in-frame beta chains. Under each unique CDR3 protein, matching rows form one entry showing the most common genes and DNA. In this sample the table shows tens of thousands of distinct CDR3 sequences, roughly 8% of which occur a single time. The top ten clones comprise under 30% of the sample. Sequences were derived from PBMCs, sampled at surgery. All receptors come from a male donor with early-stage non-small cell lung cancer.

At least ten counts were recorded for this clonotype. This chain's CDR3 is CASSGQEATEAFF. The CDR3 nucleotides read TGCGCCAGCAGCGGACAGGAGGCCACTGAAGCTTTCTTT. This chain links TRBV5-1 with TRBJ1-1; 7 nucleotides agree with TRBD1. V trimming: 4 bases; J trimming: 4 bases; junction bases outside the gene matches: 4. Germline loops: CDR1 SGHRS, CDR2 YFSETQ. The CDR3 consists of 13 residues.

This clonotype has ten or more counts. This CDR3 is CASSEGHRGSSYNEQFF. CDR3 nucleotide sequence: TGTGCCAGCAGCGAAGGTCACCGGGGTAGCTCCTACAATGAGCAGTTCTTC. The chain carries TRBV11-1 and TRBJ2-1, with D perhaps TRBD2 (5 bases). This CDR3 has 17 residues. V was clipped by 5 bases and J by 0 bases, with 17 bases between them. CDR1 SGHAT and CDR2 FQDESV come from the germline V gene (reference sequence).

The sample holds a few counts of this clonotype. The chain combines TRBV4-3 with TRBJ2-3; 8 nucleotides align to TRBD2. CDR1 and CDR2 (germline): LGHNA, YSLEER. With V trimmed by 0 bases and J by 2 bases, 10 bases remained unmatched. The CDR3 length is 18 residues. CDR3 amino acids: CASSQEPGGVRATDTQYF. CDR3 DNA: TGCGCCAGCAGCCAAGAGCCGGGGGGGGTAAGAGCCACAGATACGCAGTATTTT.

This clonotype was seen ten or more times. The chain joins TRBV7-3 to TRBJ1-1; a weak D match, TRBD1 (6 bases). The germline CDR1 and CDR2 sequences are SGHTA and FQGTGA. Trimming left V 5 bases short and J 1 base short, with 8 bases between. CDR3 length: 13 amino acids. This CDR3 reads CASSIQGNTEAFF. CDR3 bases: TGTGCCAGCAGCATACAGGGGAACACTGAAGCTTTCTTT.

This clonotype was seen ten or more times. The chain recombines TRBV24-1 with TRBJ2-2; TRBD1 matches at 7 bases. The CDR3 runs to 16 residues. CDR1 and CDR2 (germline): KGHDR, SFDVKD. The J segment lost 5 bases and the V segment lost 5 bases, leaving 10 bases of the junction unmatched. The DNA of the CDR3 is TGTGCCACCAGTGGACAGGGCTCCGTTTATACCGGGGAGCTGTTTTTT. This gives the protein CATSGQGSVYTGELFF.